The 5 T cell receptor beta chains listed next were all sequenced from one sample in a study of response to subunit inactivated influenza vaccine (dated by TCRdb to between 2018 and 2020). To prepare the library, RT-PCR was applied. TCRdb names Illumina HiSeq 2500 as the instrument used. In TCRdb, the public reads were trimmed at Q25 with fastp and aligned with MiXCR, with productive beta chains retained. Identical CDR3 protein sequences are pooled into one entry, listed with their most common genes and DNA. The sample yields 400,000 to 650,000 distinct CDR3 sequences; approximately 7.2% were counted once. Over 10% of the sample is in the top ten clones. This material consisted of PBMCs from blood, taken around 25 months after vaccination. These receptors all stem from a man aged 45 to 70 who received an inactivated influenza vaccine. Donor details come from another sample of the same person, matched by shared clones.

This clonotype was detected ten times or more. CDR3 sequence reads: CASSRTENTEAFF. Here the CDR3 DNA reads TGTGCCAGCAGCCGGACGGAGAACACTGAAGCTTTCTTT. The J gene is TRBJ1-1, the V gene TRBV12-3 or TRBV12-4; D gene uncertain. The CDR3 is 13 amino acids. V gave up 6 bases and J gave up 1 base, with 9 bases separating them.

The chain is built from TRBV20-1 and TRBJ1-4; D is undetermined. The CDR3 is 15 residues long. Trimming removed 2 bases at V and 7 bases at J, with 17 bases between. Germline CDR1 and CDR2: DFQATT and SNEGSKA (reference sequence). The CDR3 spells CSARTPGEGSEKLFF. The CDR3, as DNA: TGCAGTGCTAGAACCCCCGGGGAGGGAAGTGAAAAACTGTTTTTT.

The sample holds many counts of this clonotype. The chain employs TRBV20-1 and TRBJ2-5; a weak D match, TRBD2 (5 bases). The V end was cut by 4 bases, the J end by 2 bases, with 14 bases between. Germline V gene data show CDR1 as DFQATT and CDR2 as SNEGSKA (reference sequence). The CDR3 sequence is 14 residues long. The CDR3 protein is CSAKIRGLQETQYF. In DNA form, the CDR3 reads TGCAGTGCTAAGATTCGCGGGTTACAAGAGACCCAGTACTTC.

V and J are TRBV15 and TRBJ2-5; 9 bases align to TRBD1. CDR3 size: 14 residues. Germline assignment: CDR1 LNHNV and CDR2 YYDKDF (reference sequence). V dropped 5 bases and J dropped 4; count of bases not matched to a gene: 5. Here the CDR3 reads CATSGGQGGETQYF. CDR3 nucleotide sequence: TGTGCCACCAGCGGGGGACAGGGCGGAGAGACCCAGTACTTC.

This clonotype was found a few times. The rearrangement joins TRBV12-3 or TRBV12-4 to TRBJ2-2, with a tentative D call TRBD1 (5 bases). Trimming left V 8 bases short and J 0 bases short, with 22 bases between. CDR3 length equals 18 residues. CDR3: CASLYGKSGYPNTGELFF. CDR3 DNA: TGTGCCAGCCTTTATGGCAAATCAGGGTACCCGAACACCGGGGAGCTGTTTTTT.